There are a few counts of the clone carrying this TCR beta chain. Its antigen is undetermined. This sample is part of a study of cytomegalovirus exposure and HLA in healthy donors. General study findings and limits: TCR beta chain V- and J-gene trimming was linked, in a later analysis, to a missense variant in DCLRE1C. Based on reports, TCR beta sequences accurately predicted HLA-A and HLA-B alleles for most subjects. Productive rates of about 87% or about 30% were seen for most TCR beta V segments in an earlier analysis.

V shed 3 bases, J shed 6 bases, and the junction held 1 base outside the gene matches. CDR3 length equals 15 residues. Germline V CDR1 and CDR2: SGHRS, YFSETQ. The PCR contained 60 Vbeta and 13 Jbeta primers. The repertoire was sequenced with immunoSEQ multiplex PCR; TCRdb's copy has only in-frame clones and lacks some. The sample yields 87,000 or so clones, 64% seen once. The receptor comes from a man aged 60 to 69 in good health and CMV-seronegative. The gene calls are TRBV5-1 and TRBJ2-1; 15 bases agree with TRBD2. Sequencing was done on a sample of PBMCs. The CDR3 region is CASSSGLAGGNEQFF. DNA for the CDR3: TGCGCCAGCAGCTCGGGACTAGCGGGGGGCAATGAGCAGTTCTTC. The variable domain in full, completed from reference TRBV5-1 and TRBJ2-1, reads KAGVTQTPRYLIKTRGQQVTLSCSPISGHRSVSWYQQTPGQGLQFLFEYFSETQRNKGNFPGRFSGRQFSNSRSEMNVSTLELGDSALYLCASSSGLAGGNEQFFGPGTRLTVL.